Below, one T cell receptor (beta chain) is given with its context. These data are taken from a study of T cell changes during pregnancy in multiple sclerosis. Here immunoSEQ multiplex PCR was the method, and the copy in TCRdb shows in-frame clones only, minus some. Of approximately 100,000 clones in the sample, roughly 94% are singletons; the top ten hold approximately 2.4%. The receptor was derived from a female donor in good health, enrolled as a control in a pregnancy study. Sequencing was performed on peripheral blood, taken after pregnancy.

CDR3 bases: TGCGCCAGCAGCACGGACAGCTCTGGAAACACCATATATTTT. Translation: CASSTDSSGNTIYF. The chain recombines TRBV5-1 with TRBJ1-3, with a tentative D call TRBD1 (6 bases). The CDR3 extends over 14 amino acids. V shed 4 bases and J shed 0 bases, with 8 bases lying between them. Germline V gene data show CDR1 as SGHRS and CDR2 as YFSETQ.